The 6 T cell receptor beta chains reported below all come from one sample, sequenced in a study of blood T cell repertoires in COVID-19. The assay was immunoSEQ multiplex PCR, and TCRdb's table has in-frame clones only and misses some. This table has about 87,000 clones, around 75% appearing once. What was sequenced was peripheral blood. These receptors were collected from a woman aged 45-60 years with acute or convalescent COVID-19.

V is TRBV5-4 and J is TRBJ1-1; 8 nucleotides match TRBD1. The V gene's germline CDR1 is SGHNT and CDR2 YYREEE (reference sequence). CDR3 length equals 13 residues. Losses at the gene ends were 1 base for V and 4 bases for J; bases not matched to a gene: 0. The CDR3 DNA sequence: TGTGCCAGCAGCTTGACAGGGGGCACTGAAGCTTTCTTT. This encodes CASSLTGGTEAFF. Supplemented by reference TRBV5-4 and TRBJ1-1, the full variable domain reads ETGVTQSPTHLIKTRGQQVTLRCSSQSGHNTVSWYQQALGQGPQFIFQYYREEENGRGNFPPRFSGLQFPNYSSELNVNALELDDSALYLCASSLTGGTEAFFGQGTRLTVV.

The chain employs TRBV12-5 and TRBJ1-5; 8 bases match TRBD1. The CDR3 has 15 residues. The ends lost 3 bases at V and 6 bases at J; junction bases unmatched: 7. Germline-derived CDR1 and CDR2 are LGHNT and FRNRAP. The CDR3 sequence is CASGFPDRVVQPQHF. In DNA form, the CDR3 reads TGTGCTAGTGGTTTTCCGGACAGGGTAGTTCAGCCCCAGCATTTT.

In the case of this clone: The conserved final phenylalanine or tryptophan is absent from the CDR3, which likely points to a read error. No DNA is shown, since the ends of the CDR3 on it are uncertain; the CDR3 is the one TCRdb lists. The CDR3 sequence is CASSPRQGLTTL. The chain recombines TRBV19 with TRBJ1-1; TRBD1 was called by the table and not checked on the DNA. Inclusive of both ends, the CDR3 amounts to 12 amino acids. In germline, CDR1 is LNHDA, CDR2 SQIVND (reference sequence).

V is TRBV9 and J is TRBJ1-2; weak D call: TRBD1 (5 bases). This CDR3 spans 14 amino acids. Trimming left V 4 bases short and J 4 bases short, with 14 bases between. The germline V gene has CDR1 SGDLS and CDR2 YYNGEE. The CDR3 loop reads CASSLDGTLYGYTF. DNA of the CDR3: TGTGCCAGCAGCCTTGACGGGACTCTCTATGGCTACACCTTC.

The genes are TRBV10-3 and TRBJ2-7; D perhaps matches TRBD2 (6 bases). This CDR3 is built from 15 residues. V was clipped by 10 bases and J by 0 bases, with 19 bases between them. From germline, CDR1 is ENHRY and CDR2 SYGVKD. CDR3: CANAGGWGDSYEQYF. In nucleotides, the CDR3 is TGTGCCAACGCTGGAGGTTGGGGGGACTCCTACGAGCAGTACTTC.

This clone was picked up a small number of times. The chain combines TRBV18 with TRBJ2-2; 9 bases map to TRBD1. The V gene end was trimmed by 2 bases and the J gene end by 6 bases; junction bases not matched to a gene: 7. The germline V gene has CDR1 KGHSH and CDR2 LQKENI. The CDR3 sequence is 16 residues long. CDR3 sequence: CASSPTEDRGAGELFF. CDR3 DNA: TGTGCCAGCTCACCAACCGAGGACAGGGGCGCCGGGGAGCTGTTTTTT.